These 26 T cell receptor beta chains were all obtained from the same sample, sequenced in a study of Graves' ophthalmopathy and Graves' hyperthyroidism. Amplification of TCR beta CDR3 regions used RNA transcripts. The workflow started with a first-round RT-PCR run with HTBI primers and then moved on to a second-round multiplex PCR. TCRdb analysed the multiplex PCR reads with MiXCR anew, one entry per CDR3 protein. The sample shows about 600,000 distinct CDR3 sequences, about 40% of them seen only once. Sequencing was performed on peripheral blood or thyroid tissue (not recorded which). The receptor source for this set is an adult man with Graves' hyperthyroidism.

The V call is TRBV20-1, the J call TRBJ1-4; the D gene is possibly TRBD1 (5 bases). The CDR3 is made up of 12 amino acids. Germline V gene lookup returns CDR1 DFQATT and CDR2 SNEGSKA (reference sequence). V was trimmed by 6 bases and J by 8 bases, leaving 13 bases between them. The CDR3 region has the DNA TGCAGTGCGGGGGGTGGGAGGGAAAAACTGTTTTTT. Translated, it gives CSAGGGREKLFF.

This CDR3 is CASSPRGQGQSYEQYF. As DNA, the CDR3 is TGTGCCAGCAGCCCACGGGGACAGGGACAAAGCTACGAGCAGTACTTC. The chain employs TRBV7-9 and TRBJ2-7, with TRBD1 matching 9 bases. Germline V gene data show CDR1 as SEHNR and CDR2 as FQNEAQ (reference sequence). The ends lost 5 bases at V and 3 bases at J; junction bases unmatched: 11. The CDR3 contains 16 residues.

The V gene is TRBV9, the J gene TRBJ1-4; D is unclear. Germline lookup yields CDR1 SGDLS and CDR2 YYNGEE. This CDR3 contains 14 residues. The ends were cut back, 4 bases at V and 10 bases at J, with 17 bases in the middle. CDR3 protein: CASSTDGRYGKLFF. For the CDR3, the DNA is TGTGCCAGCAGCACCGATGGACGTTATGGAAAACTGTTTTTT.

This clonotype showed up many times. CDR3 DNA: TGTGCCAGCAGCTTAGCGGCAAATAACTATGGCTACACCTTC. Translation gives CASSLAANNYGYTF. The V call is TRBV7-8, the J call TRBJ1-2; D unclear. In germline, CDR1 is SGHVS, CDR2 FQNEAQ. Trimming took 0 bases from V and 1 from J, leaving 6 bases between them. The CDR3 is 14 residues long.

Only a few counts were recorded for this clonotype. V usage is TRBV5-1 and J usage is TRBJ1-3, with D unresolved. The length of the CDR3 is 15 residues. Between the trimmed V and J ends, which lost 1 base and 0 bases, there was a span of 8 bases. Per germline, CDR1 SGHRS and CDR2 YFSETQ. The CDR3, as DNA: TGCGCCAGCAGCTTGACAGCGTTCTCTGGAAACACCATATATTTT. Amino acid sequence: CASSLTAFSGNTIYF.

The gene calls are TRBV7-2 and TRBJ2-7, with 7 bases lining up with TRBD1. The J call is doubtful: the DNA matches TRBJ2-1 better. The CDR3 covers 12 residues. The germline gives CDR1 SGHTA, CDR2 FQGNSA. CDR3 nucleotides: TGTGCCAGCAGCCCAACAGGGGAACAGCAGTTCTTC. Protein product: CASSPTGEQQFF.

This clonotype was found many times. This chain uses TRBV7-8 with TRBJ2-7; D may be TRBD2 (6 bases). Per germline, CDR1 SGHVS and CDR2 FQNEAQ. V lost 2 bases to trimming and J lost 9 bases, with 14 bases between them. The CDR3 consists of 13 residues. The CDR3 bases are TGTGCCAGCAGCTTAAATACGGGAGACGTGCAGTACTTC. It codes for CASSLNTGDVQYF.

This clonotype was found once. The chain is built from TRBV7-2 and TRBJ1-5, with D tentatively TRBD1 (6 bases). V was shortened by 6 bases and J by 14 bases, with 23 bases between the two germline ends. Germline V CDR1 and CDR2: SGHTA, FQGNSA. This CDR3 spans 14 amino acids. This CDR3 is CASSSQRGGRNEHF. The CDR3 coding sequence is TGTGCCAGCAGTTCTCAGCGGGGGGGCAGAAATGAGCATTTT.

The sample holds one count of this clonotype. Being one base from a much bigger clone, this may be a read error. The V gene is TRBV5-1, the J gene TRBJ2-5; 7 nucleotides line up with TRBD1. Germline CDR1 SGHRS, CDR2 YFSETQ. This CDR3 contains 14 residues. The CDR3 is CASSSGTAKETQYF. The CDR3 coding sequence is TGTGCCAGCAGCTCGGGGACAGCAAAGGAGACCCAGTACTTC.

This clonotype was counted at least ten times. This chain joins TRBV24-1 and TRBJ1-5, with unresolved D. Germline CDR1 reads KGHDR; CDR2 reads SFDVKD. V lost 4 bases, J lost 6 bases, and 9 bases lay in between. The CDR3 runs 13 residues. The CDR3 here is CATSDPSGQPQHF. The CDR3 DNA reads as TGTGCCACCAGTGACCCTTCGGGTCAGCCCCAGCATTTT.

This clonotype was seen only a few times. The gene calls are TRBV7-9 and TRBJ1-5, with a possible D match to TRBD1 (5 bases). Germline V gene lookup returns CDR1 SEHNR and CDR2 FQNEAQ (reference sequence). This CDR3 contains 17 residues. V gave up 3 bases and J gave up 0 bases, with 15 bases separating them. The CDR3 nucleotides are TGTGCCAGCAGCTTGTATCTGGGGCAAGATAGCAATCAGCCCCAGCATTTT. Its protein product is CASSLYLGQDSNQPQHF.

This chain links TRBV9 with TRBJ2-2; 13 positions agree with TRBD2. CDR3 length: 16 residues. With V trimmed by 4 bases and J by 7 bases, 7 bases remained unmatched. The V gene's germline CDR1 is SGDLS and CDR2 YYNGEE. CDR3 sequence reads: CASSQGLAGAVGELFF. CDR3 coding DNA: TGTGCCAGCAGCCAAGGACTAGCGGGAGCGGTCGGGGAGCTGTTTTTT. The entire variable domain, with the rest obtained from reference TRBV9 and TRBJ2-2, is as follows: DSGVTQTPKHLITATGQRVTLRCSPRSGDLSVYWYQQSLDQGLQFLIQYYNGEERAKGNILERFSAQQFPDLHSELNLSSLELGDSALYFCASSQGLAGAVGELFFGEGSRLTVL.

Many counts were recorded for this clonotype. V usage is TRBV5-5 and J usage is TRBJ1-6, with 7 bases aligning to TRBD1. V lost 5 bases and J lost 7; bases outside the gene matches: 9. The CDR3 sequence is 15 residues long. Germline V gene sequence: CDR1 SGHKS, CDR2 YYEKEE (reference sequence). Written as DNA, the CDR3 is TGTGCCAGCAGATTCGGACAGGTGCGAAATTCACCCCTCCACTTT. It specifies CASRFGQVRNSPLHF.

This chain connects TRBV5-4 to TRBJ2-2, with 9 bases that match TRBD1. Trimming removed 4 bases from V and 4 bases from J; junction bases left unmatched: 5. There are 15 residues in the CDR3. The germline V gene encodes CDR1 SGHNT and CDR2 YYREEE (reference sequence). The CDR3 is CASSLGTGSTGELFF. The CDR3, as DNA: TGTGCCAGCAGCCTGGGGACAGGGAGCACCGGGGAGCTGTTTTTT. The whole variable domain, remainder taken from reference TRBV5-4 and TRBJ2-2, is ETGVTQSPTHLIKTRGQQVTLRCSSQSGHNTVSWYQQALGQGPQFIFQYYREEENGRGNFPPRFSGLQFPNYSSELNVNALELDDSALYLCASSLGTGSTGELFFGEGSRLTVL.

Regarding this clonotype: It is likely a read error, because the conserved phenylalanine at the end of the CDR3 is missing. The genes are TRBV6-2 or TRBV6-3 and TRBJ1-5; weak D call: TRBD1 (5 bases). Trimming took 1 base from V and 5 from J, leaving 6 bases between them. Germline CDR1 MNHEY, CDR2 SVGEGT. This CDR3 comprises 13 residues. The CDR3 loop is CASSYLTDQPQHL. CDR3 nucleotides: TGTGCCAGCAGTTACTTGACAGATCAGCCCCAGCATCTT.

This chain joins TRBV7-2 and TRBJ2-7; D is unresolved. The CDR3 consists of 12 residues. Germline V gene lookup returns CDR1 SGHTA and CDR2 FQGNSA. V dropped 5 bases and J dropped 3 bases, with 8 bases sitting between them. CDR3 sequence reads: CASSPKNYEQYF. The CDR3 DNA is TGTGCCAGCAGCCCTAAGAACTACGAGCAGTACTTC.

As for this clonotype: One end of the junction fails to match germline, which may point to a read error. The chain uses TRBV24-1 and TRBJ1-2; a weak D match, TRBD1 (5 bases). CDR3 size: 18 residues. Germline loops: CDR1 KGHDR, CDR2 SFDVKD. As DNA, the CDR3 is TGTGCCACCAGTGATGAGGAACTAGCGGGGGATGGAAACTATGGCAACACCTTC. This gives the protein CATSDEELAGDGNYGNTF.

Details on this clonotype: At one of its ends the junction is not consistent with the germline gene, which may arise from a read error. This chain connects TRBV7-9 to TRBJ2-7; D is undetermined. Germline V gene data show CDR1 as SEHNR and CDR2 as FQNEAQ (reference sequence). The CDR3 is 14 amino acids. CDR3: CASSLAGTAYEQCF. The CDR3 nucleotides read TGTGCCAGCAGCTTAGCCGGCACAGCCTACGAGCAGTGCTTC.

In this sample, this clonotype turned up many times. The J gene is TRBJ1-6, the V gene TRBV20-1, with D maybe TRBD1 (5 bases). This CDR3 spans 20 amino acids. Per the germline V gene, CDR1 is DFQATT and CDR2 is SNEGSKA (reference sequence). The V gene lost 0 bases and the J gene lost 0 bases, with 21 bases spanning the gap. The DNA of the CDR3 is TGCAGTGCTAGAGATTTGGGGGTGGGGTTTCGTAGCTCCTATAATTCACCCCTCCACTTT. It translates to CSARDLGVGFRSSYNSPLHF.

This clonotype was detected only a few times. The chain has TRBV10-3 and TRBJ2-7; 11 nucleotides match TRBD1. The V and J ends lost 6 bases and 10 bases, in that order; junction bases with no gene match: 5. The CDR3 has 12 residues. Germline-derived CDR1 and CDR2 are ENHRY and SYGVKD. The chain's CDR3 is CAIRGTGGIQYF. Here the CDR3 DNA reads TGTGCCATCAGAGGGACAGGGGGTATTCAGTACTTC.

This clonotype came up a few times. The chain is built from TRBV15 and TRBJ2-7; 9 bases match TRBD2. The CDR3 sequence is 16 residues long. Germline V gene sequence: CDR1 LNHNV, CDR2 YYDKDF (reference sequence). The V gene end was trimmed by 0 bases and the J gene end by 7 bases; junction bases not matched to a gene: 10. CDR3 nucleotides: TGTGCCACCAGCAGAGATCGGCTAGCGGGATACAATGAGCAGTACTTC. It yields the protein CATSRDRLAGYNEQYF.

This clonotype was seen at least ten times. The gene calls are TRBV7-9 and TRBJ1-4; no definite D call. Germline V lookup: CDR1 SEHNR, CDR2 FQNEAQ (reference sequence). CDR3 length equals 17 residues. The V and J ends lost 0 bases and 0 bases respectively, with 11 bases between them. The CDR3 bases are TGTGCCAGCAGCTTAGCTAGTACGGCGACAACTAATGAAAAACTGTTTTTT. Translated: CASSLASTATTNEKLFF.

V and J are TRBV29-1 and TRBJ2-7; either TRBD1 or TRBD2 may supply D (5 bases each). Per germline, CDR1 SQVTM and CDR2 ANQGSEA. CDR3 size: 13 residues. Deletions cut 8 bases from V and 3 bases from J, with 17 bases between. The CDR3 loop is CSPDSRDGYEQYF. In DNA, the CDR3 is TGCAGCCCTGACAGTCGGGATGGCTACGAGCAGTACTTC.

To note about this clonotype: A junction boundary mismatches the germline segment, possibly from a read error. The CDR3 coding sequence is TGTGCTAGCAGCCTACTGAGCGGGACATCGAACACCGGGGAGCTGTTTTTT. Residues: CASSLLSGTSNTGELFF. The chain links TRBV7-9 to TRBJ2-2, with TRBD2 as a possible D gene (7 bases). Germline CDR1 is SEHNR and CDR2 is FQNEAQ (reference sequence). The CDR3 totals 17 residues.

The gene calls are TRBV29-1 and TRBJ2-6; D ambiguous. The CDR3 runs 14 residues. In germline, CDR1 is SQVTM, CDR2 ANQGSEA. The CDR3 region is CSAVPSSGANVLTF. The CDR3 DNA reads TGCAGTGCTGTGCCCTCCAGTGGGGCCAACGTCCTGACTTTC.

Of note for this clonotype: One end of the junction is discordant with germline, which a read error may explain. The chain joins TRBV2 to TRBJ1-4, with 8 nucleotides matching TRBD1. This CDR3 contains 16 residues. Germline CDR1 reads SNHLY; CDR2 reads FYNNEI. DNA of the CDR3: TGTGCCAGCAGTGAACGTGGAGGACAGGGAGGAGGAAAATTGTTTTTT. It yields the protein CASSERGGQGGGKLFF.